A selection of T cell receptor beta chains follows, all from one sample in a study of T cell changes during pregnancy in multiple sclerosis. Sequencing used immunoSEQ multiplex PCR; TCRdb keeps in-frame clones, though not all of them. The sample lists about 120,000 clones; 80% to 95% were seen once. This sample comprised peripheral blood, obtained before pregnancy. Source of these receptors: a female donor with multiple sclerosis, enrolled in a pregnancy study. The CDR3 runs from the conserved cysteine through the conserved F or W. Each record gives: CDR3 DNA, CDR3 protein, D gene, J gene, clone size, V gene. D genes are given only for firm matches. Clone size is shown for a subset of rows, as once, few, many or a class of expanded clone.

CDR3 DNA: TGTGCCAGCTCACCAAATATGTCGGGGTCGAGGGGCTACACCTTC; CDR3 protein: CASSPNMSGSRGYTF; D gene: -; J gene: TRBJ1-2; clone size: -; V gene: TRBV18
CDR3 DNA: TGTGCCAGCAGTTCGGGCAGGACTAAGGGGCTAAACATTCAGTACTTC; CDR3 protein: CASSSGRTKGLNIQYF; D gene: -; J gene: TRBJ2-4; clone size: -; V gene: TRBV28
CDR3 DNA: TGTGCCAGCAGCTCACAGGGGTCTTATCAGCCCCAGCATTTT; CDR3 protein: CASSSQGSYQPQHF; D gene: TRBD1; J gene: TRBJ1-5; clone size: -; V gene: TRBV7-2
CDR3 DNA: TGTGCCAGCAGTTTATCGATTGGGGCCCGGACAGATACGCAGTATTTT; CDR3 protein: CASSLSIGARTDTQYF; D gene: -; J gene: TRBJ2-3; clone size: -; V gene: TRBV27
CDR3 DNA: TGTGCCACCCCGGACAGGTATAATGAAAAACTGTTTTTT; CDR3 protein: CATPDRYNEKLFF; D gene: TRBD1; J gene: TRBJ1-4; clone size: -; V gene: TRBV16
CDR3 DNA: TGTGCCAGTAAGGGACAGGGGGGCAATCAGCCCCAGCATTTT; CDR3 protein: CASKGQGGNQPQHF; D gene: TRBD1; J gene: TRBJ1-5; clone size: once; V gene: TRBV28
CDR3 DNA: TGCGCCAGCAGCACGACAGCTACGACGCAAGAGACCCAGTACTTC; CDR3 protein: CASSTTATTQETQYF; D gene: -; J gene: TRBJ2-5; clone size: -; V gene: TRBV5-1
CDR3 DNA: TGTGCCAGCAGCAAGGGACTAGCGGGAGTCTACGAGCAGTACTTC; CDR3 protein: CASSKGLAGVYEQYF; D gene: TRBD2; J gene: TRBJ2-7; clone size: -; V gene: TRBV5-6
CDR3 DNA: TGTGCCTGGAGTGTACTTCATGCCGGGGAGCTGTTTTTT; CDR3 protein: CAWSVLHAGELFF; D gene: -; J gene: TRBJ2-2; clone size: -; V gene: TRBV30
CDR3 DNA: TGTGCCAGTAGCCCTAGGGGGACGGGGGGGACTGAAGCTTTCTTT; CDR3 protein: CASSPRGTGGTEAFF; D gene: -; J gene: TRBJ1-1; clone size: -; V gene: TRBV19
CDR3 DNA: TGTGCCAGCAGTTTCGGACAGGGCTATGGCTACACCTTC; CDR3 protein: CASSFGQGYGYTF; D gene: TRBD1; J gene: TRBJ1-2; clone size: -; V gene: TRBV27
CDR3 DNA: TGTGCCACCGCCCGGGGTAGCGACACAGATACGCAGTATTTT; CDR3 protein: CATARGSDTDTQYF; D gene: -; J gene: TRBJ2-3; clone size: -; V gene: TRBV7-3
CDR3 DNA: TGTGCCAGCAGCTTATCTCTGCAGATCATGAACACTGAAGCTTTCTTT; CDR3 protein: CASSLSLQIMNTEAFF; D gene: -; J gene: TRBJ1-1; clone size: -; V gene: TRBV7-9
CDR3 DNA: TGTGCCAGCAGTTACCCGACAGGGGACCATGGCTACACCTTC; CDR3 protein: CASSYPTGDHGYTF; D gene: TRBD1; J gene: TRBJ1-2; clone size: -; V gene: TRBV6-5
CDR3 DNA: TGCGCCAGCAGCCCGCGGACAGGGGGAACCGGGGAGCTGTTTTTT; CDR3 protein: CASSPRTGGTGELFF; D gene: TRBD1; J gene: TRBJ2-2; clone size: -; V gene: TRBV5-1
CDR3 DNA: TGCGCCAGCAGCTTGCAGGACTCTGGGGCCAACGTCCTGACTTTC; CDR3 protein: CASSLQDSGANVLTF; D gene: -; J gene: TRBJ2-6; clone size: -; V gene: TRBV5-1
CDR3 DNA: TGTGCCAGCACTATTAGCGGGGGACTAAACACCGGGGAGCTGTTTTTT; CDR3 protein: CASTISGGLNTGELFF; D gene: TRBD2; J gene: TRBJ2-2; clone size: -; V gene: TRBV2
CDR3 DNA: TGTGCCAGCAGTTTAAAGGTTTTACGGGGATACAATGAGCAGTTCTTC; CDR3 protein: CASSLKVLRGYNEQFF; D gene: -; J gene: TRBJ2-1; clone size: -; V gene: TRBV27
CDR3 DNA: TGTGCCAGCTCACCACCGGTAGGGCAGGGAGGCTCCTACGAGCAGTACTTC; CDR3 protein: CASSPPVGQGGSYEQYF; D gene: -; J gene: TRBJ2-7; clone size: -; V gene: TRBV18
CDR3 DNA: TGTGCCAGCAGTCCCCCGGGACTAGCCTACAATGAGCAGTTCTTC; CDR3 protein: CASSPPGLAYNEQFF; D gene: TRBD2; J gene: TRBJ2-1; clone size: -; V gene: TRBV27
CDR3 DNA: TGTGCCAGCAGTGAAGCGTCTCTAGCGGGGCGCAATGAGCAGTTCTTC; CDR3 protein: CASSEASLAGRNEQFF; D gene: TRBD2; J gene: TRBJ2-1; clone size: -; V gene: TRBV2
CDR3 DNA: TGCGCCAGCAGCTTGGAAGCGGGAAAGAGCACAGATACGCAGTATTTT; CDR3 protein: CASSLEAGKSTDTQYF; D gene: TRBD2; J gene: TRBJ2-3; clone size: few; V gene: TRBV5-1
CDR3 DNA: TGTGCCAGTAGTCCGCGGGGGGGGATTAATCAGCCCCAGCATTTT; CDR3 protein: CASSPRGGINQPQHF; D gene: -; J gene: TRBJ1-5; clone size: -; V gene: TRBV19
CDR3 DNA: TGTGCCAGCAGCTCGTCGGGACAGGGCTATGGCTACACCTTC; CDR3 protein: CASSSSGQGYGYTF; D gene: TRBD1; J gene: TRBJ1-2; clone size: -; V gene: TRBV7-8
CDR3 DNA: TGTGCCAGCAGCCCAGGGACAGGGGGTGCTAACTATGGCTACACCTTC; CDR3 protein: CASSPGTGGANYGYTF; D gene: TRBD1; J gene: TRBJ1-2; clone size: -; V gene: TRBV5-6
CDR3 DNA: TGTGCCTGGAGGTCCCGGGACAGGGTCGAAGGCTACGAGCAGTACTTC; CDR3 protein: CAWRSRDRVEGYEQYF; D gene: TRBD1; J gene: TRBJ2-7; clone size: -; V gene: TRBV30
CDR3 DNA: TGTGCCAGCCGGGAAGGACAGGGGGCTGGCTACACCTTC; CDR3 protein: CASREGQGAGYTF; D gene: TRBD1; J gene: TRBJ1-2; clone size: once; V gene: TRBV2
CDR3 DNA: TGTGCCAGCAGCGTTCTCGACAAGACCTACGAGCAGTACTTC; CDR3 protein: CASSVLDKTYEQYF; D gene: -; J gene: TRBJ2-7; clone size: -; V gene: TRBV27
CDR3 DNA: TGTGCCAGCAGTTTATGGGGCCCCATAGGGAACACTGAAGCTTTCTTT; CDR3 protein: CASSLWGPIGNTEAFF; D gene: -; J gene: TRBJ1-1; clone size: -; V gene: TRBV28
CDR3 DNA: TGTGCCAGCAGCTTTAGTCGGGAGAGCTACAATGAGCAGTTCTTC; CDR3 protein: CASSFSRESYNEQFF; D gene: -; J gene: TRBJ2-1; clone size: -; V gene: TRBV11-3
CDR3 DNA: TGTGCCAGCAGCCTTCCCTTCCAGGACTCTGGAAACACCATATATTTT; CDR3 protein: CASSLPFQDSGNTIYF; D gene: -; J gene: TRBJ1-3; clone size: -; V gene: TRBV14
CDR3 DNA: TGTGCCAGTCGCCCCCGGACAGTGTCGAATTCACCCCTCCACTTT; CDR3 protein: CASRPRTVSNSPLHF; D gene: -; J gene: TRBJ1-6; clone size: -; V gene: TRBV19
CDR3 DNA: TGTGCCAGCAGCCGGGACAGGGGGGTAGGGGAAAAACTGTTTTTT; CDR3 protein: CASSRDRGVGEKLFF; D gene: TRBD1; J gene: TRBJ1-4; clone size: -; V gene: TRBV2
CDR3 DNA: TGCAGCGTGTCCTCCCCGGATACGCAGTATTTT; CDR3 protein: CSVSSPDTQYF; D gene: -; J gene: TRBJ2-3; clone size: -; V gene: TRBV29-1
CDR3 DNA: TGTGCCAGCAGCTCACAGCCAGGGAACACTGAAGCTTTCTTT; CDR3 protein: CASSSQPGNTEAFF; D gene: -; J gene: TRBJ1-1; clone size: -; V gene: TRBV7-8
CDR3 DNA: TGTGCCAGCAGCCCTTACAGGAGCCTCCAAGAGACCCAGTACTTC; CDR3 protein: CASSPYRSLQETQYF; D gene: -; J gene: TRBJ2-5; clone size: -; V gene: TRBV6-6
CDR3 DNA: TGCACCAGCAGCCAAGAGACAGGTGGCTACACCTTC; CDR3 protein: CTSSQETGGYTF; D gene: -; J gene: TRBJ1-2; clone size: -; V gene: TRBV1
CDR3 DNA: TGTGCCAGCCGGTTAGGCAGGGGGACTTCTGGGGCCAACGTCCTGACTTTC; CDR3 protein: CASRLGRGTSGANVLTF; D gene: -; J gene: TRBJ2-6; clone size: -; V gene: TRBV11-2
CDR3 DNA: TGTGCCAGCAGTTCCACAGGGCGCTCCCAGCATTTT; CDR3 protein: CASSSTGRSQHF; D gene: -; J gene: TRBJ1-5; clone size: -; V gene: TRBV28
CDR3 DNA: TGTGCCAGCTCAAGGGGCCGGGACAGGGAGGACACTGAAGCTTTCTTT; CDR3 protein: CASSRGRDREDTEAFF; D gene: TRBD1; J gene: TRBJ1-1; clone size: -; V gene: TRBV18
CDR3 DNA: TGCAGCGTTGTCCCGGGACAGGGGGCCTCTGGCTACACCTTC; CDR3 protein: CSVVPGQGASGYTF; D gene: TRBD1; J gene: TRBJ1-2; clone size: -; V gene: TRBV29-1
CDR3 DNA: TGTGCCAGCAGTACCCATCAGGGGGCTGGAAACACCATATATTTT; CDR3 protein: CASSTHQGAGNTIYF; D gene: TRBD1; J gene: TRBJ1-3; clone size: once; V gene: TRBV6-1
CDR3 DNA: TGTGCCAGCAGCGTCCGGGAAGCATATGGCTACACCTTC; CDR3 protein: CASSVREAYGYTF; D gene: -; J gene: TRBJ1-2; clone size: -; V gene: TRBV7-6
CDR3 DNA: TGTGCCAGCAGCTTGGGCGGGGGGGCGCGGACTGAAGCTTTCTTT; CDR3 protein: CASSLGGGARTEAFF; D gene: -; J gene: TRBJ1-1; clone size: -; V gene: TRBV5-4
CDR3 DNA: TGTGCCAGCACCCTCAGAGGCCTAGCGGAGATCACAGATACGCAGTATTTT; CDR3 protein: CASTLRGLAEITDTQYF; D gene: TRBD2; J gene: TRBJ2-3; clone size: -; V gene: TRBV2
CDR3 DNA: TGTGCCAGCAGCTTGGAGACAGGGGGTACGGCTGGCTCCTACGAGCAGTACTTC; CDR3 protein: CASSLETGGTAGSYEQYF; D gene: TRBD1; J gene: TRBJ2-7; clone size: -; V gene: TRBV5-5
CDR3 DNA: TGTGCCAGCAGTCTTGGACTAGCGGGAAGAGAGACCCAGTACTTC; CDR3 protein: CASSLGLAGRETQYF; D gene: TRBD2; J gene: TRBJ2-5; clone size: -; V gene: TRBV7-6
CDR3 DNA: TGTGCCAGGACAGGGCTCTCAGACACTGAAGCTTTCTTT; CDR3 protein: CARTGLSDTEAFF; D gene: TRBD1; J gene: TRBJ1-1; clone size: -; V gene: TRBV5-8
CDR3 DNA: TGCGCCAGCAGTGCGTTCGGGAAAGGAGAAAAACTGTTTTTT; CDR3 protein: CASSAFGKGEKLFF; D gene: -; J gene: TRBJ1-4; clone size: once; V gene: TRBV10-1
CDR3 DNA: TGCGCCAGCAGCCAAGTTCAGGGCTCCTACGAGCAGTACTTC; CDR3 protein: CASSQVQGSYEQYF; D gene: -; J gene: TRBJ2-7; clone size: few; V gene: TRBV4-1
CDR3 DNA: TGTGCCAGCAGTTTCCAGTCTCATGGCACTGAAGCTTTCTTT; CDR3 protein: CASSFQSHGTEAFF; D gene: -; J gene: TRBJ1-1; clone size: -; V gene: TRBV27
CDR3 DNA: TGTGCCACCAGCCCGGGGAAAGAGACCCAGTACTTC; CDR3 protein: CATSPGKETQYF; D gene: -; J gene: TRBJ2-5; clone size: -; V gene: TRBV15
CDR3 DNA: TGCAGCGTTGGGGGACTGGAGAACACCGGGGAGCTGTTTTTT; CDR3 protein: CSVGGLENTGELFF; D gene: -; J gene: TRBJ2-2; clone size: -; V gene: TRBV29-1